This T cell receptor beta chain was profiled in a study of blood T cells in healthy people across ages. A second PCR, run for about 7 to 11 cycles, used a sample-barcoded 5' primer plus a J-beta primer mix. TCRdb analysed the 5' RACE reads with MiXCR anew, one entry per CDR3 protein. The sample holds 800,000 or so distinct CDR3 sequences, 62% seen once. This receptor was obtained from a man aged 25-45 years in good health. The sequenced material came from blood.

CDR3 residues: CSAVEAGFEYEQYF. CDR3 DNA: TGCAGTGCTGTGGAAGCGGGGTTCGAGTACGAGCAGTACTTC. The V gene is TRBV20-1, the J gene TRBJ2-5; the match to TRBD2 covers 7 bases. The end of the DNA aligns better with TRBJ2-7, so the J call may be wrong. The CDR3 contains 14 residues. CDR1 and CDR2 (germline): DFQATT, SNEGSKA (reference sequence).